What follows is one TCR beta chain and its context. What it binds is not known. The data belong to a study of shared clonotypes between healthy human individuals. About the study: Every donor yielded three CD4 naive, three CD4 memory, two CD8 naive and one CD8 memory plate.

Whole-study findings and limits: A few donors shared approximately 5% of their naive CD4 clonotypes. Estimated richness values were generally larger in naive subsets than in memory subsets.

This CDR3 has 15 amino acids. Germline V gene sequence: CDR1 SQVTM, CDR2 ANQGSEA. Trimming shortened V by 6 bases and J by 3 bases, and 18 bases separated the two germline ends. Method: immunoSEQ multiplex PCR; TCRdb's copy keeps in-frame clones and lacks some. The data show hundreds of thousands of clones, around 78% seen once. All of the donors resided in Nashville, Tennessee, and each was a Caucasian adult. This chain joins TRBV29-1 and TRBJ1-5; tentative D call: TRBD1 (5 bases). The origin of this receptor is a young woman in good health. The specimen was memory CD4+ T cells sorted from blood. Subset given: CD45RA-negative fraction. As DNA, the CDR3 is TGCAGCGTGGCAACCGGGACCTCAGACAATCAGCCCCAGCATTTT. Protein sequence: CSVATGTSDNQPQHF.